The clone carrying this T cell receptor (beta chain) was seen many times. Time point indicated: newly diagnosed GD, antithyroid drugs for less than 3 months. RNA extracted from PBMCs served as the sequencing template. Germline V gene sequence: CDR1 SEHNR, CDR2 FQNEAQ (reference sequence). Trimming stripped 1 base from V and 4 bases from J, with 8 bases between. The length of the CDR3 is 14 residues. Sequencing libraries for TCR beta were prepared with iRepertoire HTBI primers and Arm-PCR of CDR3 regions. TCRdb recomputed calls from the multiplex PCR reads with MiXCR, one row per CDR3 protein. Of roughly 500,000 distinct CDR3 sequences in the sample, less than 15% were seen once. The data were taken from a study of regulatory T cells in long-lasting Graves disease. For the study at large: Freshly diagnosed Graves' patients had used antithyroid drugs for under 3 months.

The same sample was also studied in work on T cells in Graves' hyperthyroidism and ophthalmopathy. That study adds: In the first-round RT-PCR of the TCR CDR3, the HTBI primer set was used. Ophthalmopathy was distinguished from stable hyperthyroidism by 13 V-J signatures.

The sequence was obtained from a young man with Graves disease. Sequencing was performed on peripheral blood mononuclear cells (PBMCs), taken at new diagnosis, from a patient treated with antithyroid drugs. The chain has TRBV7-9 and TRBJ2-1; no clear D. The CDR3 protein is CASSLGPPYNEQFF. As DNA, the CDR3 is TGTGCCAGCAGCTTAGGGCCTCCTTACAATGAGCAGTTCTTC.